This T cell receptor (beta chain) is drawn from a study of cytomegalovirus exposure and HLA in healthy donors. Study summary: The study placed about 81% of its approximately 400 genotyped donors in the Caucasian-associated ancestry cluster. Study-level findings and limits: Later analysis associated a missense DCLRE1C variant with TCR beta V- and J-gene trimming. About 87% or about 30% of the time was how often most TCR beta V segments were productive, according to an earlier analysis. TCR beta sequences reportedly predicted the HLA-A and HLA-B alleles of most subjects accurately.

Germline lookup yields CDR1 MGHRA and CDR2 YSYEKL. V was trimmed by 4 bases and J by 7 bases, leaving 19 bases between them. The CDR3 extends over 15 amino acids. For this clone: Its antigen remains unidentified.

Primers included in the PCR were 60 Vbeta and 13 Jbeta primers. Profiled with immunoSEQ multiplex PCR; TCRdb holds only in-frame clones, not every one. This specimen shows approximately 45,000 clones; the ten leading clones hold approximately 2.1%. The gene calls are TRBV4-1 and TRBJ2-5, with no clear D. The sequenced sample consisted of PBMCs. This TCR came from a woman aged 40-49 years in good health and CMV-seronegative. CDR3 in amino acids: CASSPQGSSQRTQYF. The CDR3 nucleotides read TGCGCCAGCAGCCCCCAAGGAAGTTCCCAGCGGACCCAGTACTTC.